A selection of T cell receptor beta chains follows, all from one sample in a study of monozygotic twins with cystic fibrosis. Only in-frame clones appear in the TCRdb table, and some are missing; sequencing was by immunoSEQ multiplex PCR. The data contain roughly 7,900 clones, 94% of them singletons. What was sequenced was blood. The receptor set was obtained from a boy under 10 years old with cystic fibrosis. CDR3s include the opening cysteine and the closing phenylalanine or tryptophan. D genes are given only for firm matches. Part of the rows lack a size; the others show once, few, many or a class for expanded clones.

j_call: TRBJ1-1; d_call: TRBD1; clone_size: .; v_call: TRBV2; cdr3_nt: TGTGCCAGCAGGGAGGACAGGGACACTGAAGCTTTCTTT; cdr3_aa: CASREDRDTEAFF
j_call: TRBJ1-3; d_call: .; clone_size: once; v_call: TRBV9; cdr3_nt: TGTGCCAGCAGCGGCCGAGGGGGGTACTCTGGAAACACCATATATTTT; cdr3_aa: CASSGRGGYSGNTIYF
j_call: TRBJ2-7; d_call: .; clone_size: .; v_call: TRBV27; cdr3_nt: TGTGCCAGCAGTTCCGGGACGCATAACCCCAACCCTCTAGAGCAGTACTTC; cdr3_aa: CASSSGTHNPNPLEQYF
j_call: TRBJ1-2; d_call: .; clone_size: .; v_call: TRBV5-4; cdr3_nt: TGTGCCAGCAGCCCTAAGGAGACCGGCTATGGCTACACCTTC; cdr3_aa: CASSPKETGYGYTF
j_call: TRBJ2-5; d_call: .; clone_size: .; v_call: TRBV29-1; cdr3_nt: TGCAGCGTTGAAGGACTCTTCCAAGAGACCCAGTACTTC; cdr3_aa: CSVEGLFQETQYF
j_call: TRBJ2-1; d_call: TRBD2; clone_size: .; v_call: TRBV9; cdr3_nt: TGTGCCAGCAGCCTACAGCGGGGGGGATACAATGAGCAGTTCTTC; cdr3_aa: CASSLQRGGYNEQFF
j_call: TRBJ2-1; d_call: .; clone_size: .; v_call: TRBV27; cdr3_nt: TGTGCCAGCAGTTTGGGCCCTCTTCGGTCGTATGAGCAGTTCTTC; cdr3_aa: CASSLGPLRSYEQFF
j_call: TRBJ2-7; d_call: .; clone_size: .; v_call: TRBV5-6; cdr3_nt: TGTGCCAGCAGCTTGGGCGTCCGCGAGCAGTACTTC; cdr3_aa: CASSLGVREQYF
j_call: TRBJ2-3; d_call: .; clone_size: .; v_call: TRBV27; cdr3_nt: TGTGCCAGCAGTTTGAGACTAGGGGGCACAGATACGCAGTATTTT; cdr3_aa: CASSLRLGGTDTQYF
j_call: TRBJ2-7; d_call: .; clone_size: .; v_call: TRBV7-9; cdr3_nt: TGTGCCAGCAGCCCTCGGACAGACTACGAGCAGTACTTC; cdr3_aa: CASSPRTDYEQYF
j_call: TRBJ2-5; d_call: .; clone_size: .; v_call: TRBV5-3; cdr3_nt: TGTGCCAGAAGCTCCGGGACCCCGGGAGAGACCCAGTACTTC; cdr3_aa: CARSSGTPGETQYF
j_call: TRBJ1-5; d_call: TRBD1; clone_size: .; v_call: TRBV19; cdr3_nt: TGTGCCAGTAGTATGGGGACAGACTTCAATCAGCCCCAGCATTTT; cdr3_aa: CASSMGTDFNQPQHF
j_call: TRBJ2-7; d_call: .; clone_size: .; v_call: TRBV6-5; cdr3_nt: TGTGCCAGCCGTAGTGGCCAGCCGGGGAGAAACGAGCAGTACTTC; cdr3_aa: CASRSGQPGRNEQYF
j_call: TRBJ2-7; d_call: .; clone_size: .; v_call: TRBV6-6; cdr3_nt: TGTGCCAGCAGTCCCTATGGAGAGCGCTACGAGCAGTACTTC; cdr3_aa: CASSPYGERYEQYF
j_call: TRBJ2-7; d_call: .; clone_size: .; v_call: TRBV5-4; cdr3_nt: TGTGCCAGCAGCTTGGAAGCGGAGGTCGAGCAGTACTTC; cdr3_aa: CASSLEAEVEQYF
j_call: TRBJ2-3; d_call: TRBD1; clone_size: few; v_call: TRBV19; cdr3_nt: TGTGCCAGTAGTGAACAGGGGGATACGCAGTATTTT; cdr3_aa: CASSEQGDTQYF
j_call: TRBJ1-4; d_call: TRBD1; clone_size: once; v_call: TRBV6-5; cdr3_nt: TGTGCCAGCAGTTACGGGGGACAGGGATATAATGAAAAACTGTTTTTT; cdr3_aa: CASSYGGQGYNEKLFF
j_call: TRBJ2-2; d_call: TRBD1; clone_size: .; v_call: TRBV2; cdr3_nt: TGTGCCAGCCGCTCCCGGGACAGGGCATTCACCGGGGAGCTGTTTTTT; cdr3_aa: CASRSRDRAFTGELFF
j_call: TRBJ1-4; d_call: .; clone_size: .; v_call: TRBV10-3; cdr3_nt: TGTGCCATCAGTGAGTCTCAACAGTCTGAAAAACTGTTTTTT; cdr3_aa: CAISESQQSEKLFF
j_call: TRBJ1-5; d_call: .; clone_size: .; v_call: TRBV2; cdr3_nt: TGTGCCAGCAGGATAGGGGGGTTTAGCAATCAGCCCCAGCATTTT; cdr3_aa: CASRIGGFSNQPQHF
j_call: TRBJ2-7; d_call: TRBD1; clone_size: .; v_call: TRBV5-4; cdr3_nt: TGTGCCAGCACCCAAGGGACAGCGGTGCACGAGCAGTACTTC; cdr3_aa: CASTQGTAVHEQYF
j_call: TRBJ2-1; d_call: TRBD2; clone_size: .; v_call: TRBV5-4; cdr3_nt: TGTGCCAGCAGCGGAACTAGCGGGGGGGCCTACAATGAGCAGTTCTTC; cdr3_aa: CASSGTSGGAYNEQFF
j_call: TRBJ2-3; d_call: .; clone_size: .; v_call: TRBV4-2; cdr3_nt: TGTGCCAGCAGCCAAGGGCGGGGCACCTGGAGCCCTAGCACAGATACGCAGTATTTT; cdr3_aa: CASSQGRGTWSPSTDTQYF
j_call: TRBJ1-5; d_call: .; clone_size: .; v_call: TRBV27; cdr3_nt: TGTGCCAGCGGATCCCAATCGGGCTACAATCAGCCCCAGCATTTT; cdr3_aa: CASGSQSGYNQPQHF
j_call: TRBJ2-7; d_call: .; clone_size: once; v_call: TRBV29-1; cdr3_nt: TGCAGCGTTGATGTGGGCTACGAGCAGTACTTC; cdr3_aa: CSVDVGYEQYF
j_call: TRBJ2-5; d_call: .; clone_size: .; v_call: TRBV5-4; cdr3_nt: TGTGCCAGCAGCTTGGGGGGGTCGAACGGACAAGAGACCCAGTACTTC; cdr3_aa: CASSLGGSNGQETQYF
j_call: TRBJ2-5; d_call: .; clone_size: .; v_call: TRBV9; cdr3_nt: TGTGCCAGCAGCACCTTACTGGGGATACAAGAGACCCAGTACTTC; cdr3_aa: CASSTLLGIQETQYF
j_call: TRBJ2-3; d_call: TRBD2; clone_size: .; v_call: TRBV6-4; cdr3_nt: TGTGCCAGCAGTGTAACTAGCGGGAGCACAGATACGCAGTATTTT; cdr3_aa: CASSVTSGSTDTQYF
j_call: TRBJ1-2; d_call: .; clone_size: .; v_call: TRBV9; cdr3_nt: TGTGCCAGCAGCGTAGGGTCTCAGGCCAGCTATGGCTACACCTTC; cdr3_aa: CASSVGSQASYGYTF
j_call: TRBJ1-1; d_call: .; clone_size: .; v_call: TRBV5-1; cdr3_nt: TGCGCCAGCAGCTTGATTCAGGGTAGGACTGAAGCTTTCTTT; cdr3_aa: CASSLIQGRTEAFF
j_call: TRBJ2-7; d_call: .; clone_size: .; v_call: TRBV7-9; cdr3_nt: TGTGCCAGCAGCTCAGGTGGCGACGAGCAGTACTTC; cdr3_aa: CASSSGGDEQYF
j_call: TRBJ2-1; d_call: TRBD1; clone_size: .; v_call: TRBV9; cdr3_nt: TGTGCCACCGGGACAGGGAAAGACAATGAGCAGTTCTTC; cdr3_aa: CATGTGKDNEQFF
j_call: TRBJ2-5; d_call: TRBD2; clone_size: .; v_call: TRBV4-2; cdr3_nt: TGTGCCAGCAGCCAAGATGGTTGGAGGGAGCGGGGGGGCGCAGAGACCCAGTACTTC; cdr3_aa: CASSQDGWRERGGAETQYF
j_call: TRBJ2-7; d_call: .; clone_size: .; v_call: TRBV6-6; cdr3_nt: TGTGCCAGCAGTCATGGAGGGGAGCAGTACTTC; cdr3_aa: CASSHGGEQYF
j_call: TRBJ2-3; d_call: TRBD1; clone_size: .; v_call: TRBV7-8; cdr3_nt: TGCGGTTCATTCGGGACAGGTGTTTCAGATACGCAGTATTTT; cdr3_aa: CGSFGTGVSDTQYF
j_call: TRBJ2-7; d_call: .; clone_size: .; v_call: TRBV27; cdr3_nt: TGTGCCAGCAGCGCTACGTGGGGATCCTACGAGCAGTACTTC; cdr3_aa: CASSATWGSYEQYF
j_call: TRBJ1-4; d_call: .; clone_size: .; v_call: TRBV2; cdr3_nt: TGTGCCAGCGGACGACAGCTTAATGAAAAACTGTTTTTT; cdr3_aa: CASGRQLNEKLFF